This T cell receptor (beta chain) stems from a study of shared clonotypes between healthy human individuals. Naive CD8 cells lacked CD45RO, underwent positive selection for CCR7 and left out terminally differentiated effector memory CD45RA+ cells. In the case of this clone: What it recognizes is unknown.

The CDR3 runs to 12 residues. With 7 bases removed from V and 4 bases from J, the gap between germline ends came to 8 bases. CDR1 SGHAT and CDR2 FQNNGV come from the germline V gene. The study's findings and limits: Only blood was sampled; tissue repertoires likely differ.

Repertoires were generated with immunoSEQ multiplex PCR, while TCRdb's copy carries only in-frame clones and drops some. The data show hundreds of thousands of clones, 85% to 95% seen once. The sequencing sample was made of naive CD8+ T cells sorted from blood. The TCR sequence derives from a man aged 30-40 years in good health. The chain uses TRBV11-2 and TRBJ1-3; D gene uncertain. CDR3 sequence (DNA): TGTGCCAGCAAGGGAACGGGAAACACCATATATTTT. Translated, it gives CASKGTGNTIYF.